These 4 T cell receptor beta chains originate from one sample sequenced in a study of cytotoxic CD8 clonotypes in ibrutinib-treated CLL. Clones were read by immunoSEQ multiplex PCR, and TCRdb kept only the in-frame ones, dropping some. The sample yields around 160,000 clones, 70% to 85% seen once. The sequencing used PBMCs, collected after 12 months of ibrutinib treatment. These receptors came from a human donor with chronic lymphocytic leukemia.

The chain has TRBV2 and TRBJ1-3, with 8 positions matching TRBD1. V gave up 7 bases and J gave up 2 bases; unmatched junction bases: 4. Per the germline V gene, CDR1 is SNHLY and CDR2 is FYNNEI. The CDR3 sequence is 14 residues long. The CDR3 loop reads CASKRQGPGNTIYF. In nucleotides, the CDR3 is TGTGCCAGCAAACGACAGGGGCCTGGAAACACCATATATTTT.

This chain links TRBV27 with TRBJ2-2; TRBD1 matches at 9 bases. CDR1 and CDR2 (germline): MNHEY, SMNVEV (reference sequence). The CDR3 contains 15 residues. After removal of 4 bases from V and 6 bases from J, the junction contained 6 bases not matched to a gene. In nucleotides, the CDR3 is TGTGCCAGCAGTTCATACCGGGACAGGGCCGGGGAGCTGTTTTTT. Translated: CASSSYRDRAGELFF.

V usage is TRBV19 and J usage is TRBJ1-3; 7 bases fit TRBD1. V trimming: 5 bases; J trimming: 0 bases; junction bases outside the gene matches: 4. Germline V gene sequence: CDR1 LNHDA, CDR2 SQIVND (reference sequence). The CDR3 has 15 amino acids. CDR3 protein: CASSADRASGNTIYF. The CDR3 DNA follows: TGTGCCAGTAGTGCTGACAGGGCCTCTGGAAACACCATATATTTT.

The chain carries TRBV4-2 and TRBJ2-7; 12 bases line up with TRBD2. From germline, CDR1 is LGHNA and CDR2 YNFKEQ. After removal of 1 base from V and 0 bases from J, the junction contained 4 bases not matched to a gene. The CDR3 has 17 residues. This CDR3 is CASSQASGGVISYEQYF. DNA of the CDR3: TGTGCCAGCAGCCAAGCTAGCGGGGGGGTCATCTCCTACGAGCAGTACTTC.